These T cell receptor beta chains were read from a single sample in a study of response to subunit inactivated influenza vaccine. TCRdb passed the RT-PCR reads through MiXCR, listing each CDR3 protein once. Of around 570,000 distinct CDR3 sequences in the sample, about 7.6% were seen once. The source was PBMCs from blood, collected roughly 24 months after vaccination. Receptors were obtained from a man aged 50-75 years who received an inactivated influenza vaccine. Each CDR3 is given with its conserved first and last residue. The D gene is left open where the match is weak. Some rows mark clone size as missing; the rest say once, few, many or name a class of expanded clone.

j_gene	v_gene	abundance	d_gene	CDR3nt	CDR3aa
TRBJ1-1	TRBV7-2	few	TRBD1	TGTGCCAGCAGCGTTAGACAGGGGATAGCTGAAGCTTTCTTT	CASSVRQGIAEAFF
TRBJ2-4	TRBV20-1	few	.	TGCAGTGCAGGGGCCGGACAGACCCTAGCCAAAAACATTCAGTACTTC	CSAGAGQTLAKNIQYF
TRBJ2-7	TRBV4-3	.	TRBD2	TGCGCCAGCAGCCAAGTCTTCTATGAAGGACTAGCGGGAGTAGCCGAGCAGTACTTC	CASSQVFYEGLAGVAEQYF
TRBJ1-5	TRBV20-1	.	TRBD1	TGCAGTGCTAAGGGGGCTAGTCAGCCCCAGCATTTT	CSAKGASQPQHF
TRBJ2-1	TRBV27	few	TRBD2	TGTGCCAGCAGACTAGCGGGAGCTAATGAGCAGTTCTTC	CASRLAGANEQFF
TRBJ1-4	TRBV12-3/TRBV12-4	few	.	TGTGCCAGCCGTGACAGAGTTTTAGAAAAACTGTTTTTT	CASRDRVLEKLFF
TRBJ1-6	TRBV20-1	few	.	TGCAGTGCTAGAGATCCCTCCCGCTCCTATAATTCACCCCTCCACTTT	CSARDPSRSYNSPLHF
TRBJ2-7	TRBV25-1	many	TRBD2	TGTGCCAGCTCGAAGACTAGCGTTACCTACGAGCAGTACTTC	CASSKTSVTYEQYF
TRBJ2-3	TRBV12-3/TRBV12-4	many	.	TGTGCCAGCCGCGGAGGGCAGGGAGACACGGCGCAGTATTTT	CASRGGQGDTAQYF
TRBJ1-5	TRBV24-1	.	TRBD1	TGTGCCACCAGTGATTGGGGGACAGAGAATCAGCCCCAGCATTTT	CATSDWGTENQPQHF
TRBJ2-3	TRBV7-9	.	.	TGTGCCAGCAGCCCCCGTTTCAGGGGAATTGGGGCAGATACGCAGTATTTT	CASSPRFRGIGADTQYF
TRBJ1-1	TRBV7-6	many	TRBD1	TGTGCCAGCAGCTTAGGATTGGGGACAGGTGAAGCTTTCTTT	CASSLGLGTGEAFF
TRBJ2-2	TRBV6-2/TRBV6-3	.	.	TGTGCCAGCAGTTCACCCACGTGGGGGAACACCGGGGAGCTGTTTTTT	CASSSPTWGNTGELFF
TRBJ2-7	TRBV27	.	.	TGTGCCAGCAGTTTATCCAGTAATCACGAGCAGTACTTC	CASSLSSNHEQYF